This T cell receptor beta chain was captured in a study of blood T cells in healthy people across ages. The CDR3 covers 12 residues. Germline CDR1 MGHDK, CDR2 SYGVNS. PCR was performed a second time for roughly 7 to 12 cycles using a sample-barcoded 5' primer and a J-beta primer mix. TCRdb reprocessed the 5' RACE reads via MiXCR and lists one record per CDR3 protein. Of roughly 1,500,000 distinct CDR3 sequences in the sample, 35% to 45% are singletons; the top ten hold roughly 7.7%. The rearrangement uses TRBV25-1 and TRBJ2-5, with D possibly being TRBD2 (5 bases). Matching the DNA end better, TRBJ2-7 makes the J call doubtful. This TCR was recovered from a young woman in good health. Sequenced: blood. The CDR3 DNA is TGTGCCAGCTTTGGGTCACGGGGCGAGCAGTACTTC. As protein: CASFGSRGEQYF.